This T cell receptor beta chain came from a study of PD-1 blockade in mismatch repair-deficient tumors. Study background: All were previously treated, progressing patients with around eleven mismatch repair-deficient cancer types.

Worth noting for this clone: Antigen: not known.

TCRdb's table, derived via immunoSEQ multiplex PCR, lists solely in-frame clones and lacks some. The table records some 120,000 clones, 60% to 85% of them present only once. The TCR-sequenced patients were a few responders to pembrolizumab. Points from the study as a whole: Tumor-resident clones, often absent from pretreatment blood, expanded after pembrolizumab and then contracted.

V was trimmed by 7 bases and J by 1 base, leaving 11 bases between them. The CDR3 contains 13 residues. Germline values: CDR1 MNHEY, CDR2 SVGAGI. This material consisted of peripheral blood, taken more than 58 weeks after starting pembrolizumab. The receptor's source is an adult with mismatch repair-deficient cancer. The chain links TRBV6-5 to TRBJ2-7; D is unclear. This CDR3 reads CASTSEGSYEQYF. The CDR3 DNA follows: TGTGCCAGCACTTCGGAAGGATCCTACGAGCAGTACTTC.